This T cell receptor (beta chain) appears in the sequencing data of a study of blood T cell repertoires in COVID-19. Whole-study context: Specimens from acute and convalescent COVID-19 originated in the United States, Italy and Spain. Sources were T cells, B-cell-depleted T cells, or PBMCs; the material itself was cDNA or gDNA.

The Seattle patients joined while their infection was active and were tracked longitudinally afterward. The germline V gene has CDR1 ENHRY and CDR2 SYGVKD. Trimming pared 6 bases from V and 6 bases from J, leaving 15 bases between. The CDR3 totals 15 residues. In the original analysis: Quantification of nucleated cells was approximated via reference gene primer amplification. The repertoire was sequenced with immunoSEQ multiplex PCR; TCRdb's copy has only in-frame clones and lacks some. V and J calls and clone size follow that table, whereas D and trimming were derived from the DNA. The table lists about 200,000 clones, roughly nine tenths of them singletons, with about 0.8% in the top ten.

The sample consisted of peripheral blood. This TCR was sampled from a man aged 60 to 69 with COVID-19, enrolled during active disease. The rearrangement uses TRBV10-3 and TRBJ1-6; a possible D gene is TRBD1 (6 bases). The CDR3 coding sequence is TGTGCCATCAGCGCAGGGGCCGCTCGTAATTCACCCCTCCACTTT. It translates to CAISAGAARNSPLHF.